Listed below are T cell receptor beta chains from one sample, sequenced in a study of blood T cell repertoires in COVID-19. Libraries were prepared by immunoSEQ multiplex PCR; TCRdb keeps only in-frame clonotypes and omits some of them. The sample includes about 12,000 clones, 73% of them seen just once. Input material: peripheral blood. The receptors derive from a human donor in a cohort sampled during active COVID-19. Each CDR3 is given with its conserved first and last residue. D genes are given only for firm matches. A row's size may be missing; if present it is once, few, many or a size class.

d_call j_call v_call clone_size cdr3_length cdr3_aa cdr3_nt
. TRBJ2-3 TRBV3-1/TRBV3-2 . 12 CASSQGAGTQYF TGTGCCAGCAGCCAAGGGGCGGGTACGCAGTATTTT
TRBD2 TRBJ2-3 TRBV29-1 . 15 CSVKGASGDADTQYF TGCAGCGTTAAAGGGGCTAGCGGGGACGCAGATACGCAGTATTTT
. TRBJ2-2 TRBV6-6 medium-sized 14 CASSLLQGTGELFF TGTGCCAGCAGTTTATTACAGGGCACCGGGGAGCTGTTTTTT
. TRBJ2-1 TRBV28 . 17 CASSFPSVRSSYNEQFF TGTGCCAGCAGTTTTCCTAGCGTAAGGAGCTCCTACAATGAGCAGTTCTTC
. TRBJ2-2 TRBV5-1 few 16 CASTPDIPKGTGELFF TGCGCCAGCACCCCGGACATCCCGAAGGGCACCGGGGAGCTGTTTTTT
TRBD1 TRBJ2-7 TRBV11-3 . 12 CASSPGGHEQYF TGTGCCAGCAGCCCAGGGGGCCACGAGCAGTACTTC
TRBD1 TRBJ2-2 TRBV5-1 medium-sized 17 CASSLKRTGGNTGELFF TGCGCCAGCAGCCTGAAGCGGACAGGGGGAAACACCGGGGAGCTGTTTTTT
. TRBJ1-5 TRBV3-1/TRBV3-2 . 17 CASSQEGHRDSNQPQHF TGTGCCAGCAGCCAAGAGGGTCACAGGGATAGCAATCAGCCCCAGCATTTT
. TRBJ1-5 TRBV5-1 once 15 CASSLDGARNQPQHF TGCGCCAGCAGCTTGGATGGGGCCCGCAATCAGCCCCAGCATTTT
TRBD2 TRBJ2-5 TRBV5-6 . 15 CASSLLAGGPETQYF TGTGCCAGCAGCCTACTAGCGGGGGGGCCAGAGACCCAGTACTTC
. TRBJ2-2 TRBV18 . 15 CASSPQGVLTGELFF TGTGCCAGCTCACCACAGGGGGTGCTAACCGGGGAGCTGTTTTTT
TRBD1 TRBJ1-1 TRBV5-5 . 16 CASSPRQGSGYTEAFF TGTGCCAGCAGCCCGCGACAGGGATCAGGCTACACTGAAGCTTTCTTT
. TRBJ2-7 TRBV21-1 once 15 CASSHTPDLNDEQYF TGTGCCAGCAGTCATACCCCGGACTTGAATGACGAGCAGTACTTC
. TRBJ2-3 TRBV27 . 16 CASRLGAGVGTDTQYF TGTGCCAGCAGGCTGGGGGCGGGAGTGGGCACAGATACGCAGTATTTT
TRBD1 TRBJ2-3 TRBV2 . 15 CASSRTGRSPDTQYF TGTGCCAGCAGTAGGACAGGGAGGTCGCCAGATACGCAGTATTTT
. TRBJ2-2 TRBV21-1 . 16 CASSTSGTPLTGELFF TGTGCCAGCAGCACATCCGGGACTCCGCTTACCGGGGAGCTGTTTTTT
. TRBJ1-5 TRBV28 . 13 CASSPVKVLAQHF TGTGCCAGCAGCCCGGTAAAAGTTTTGGCCCAGCATTTT
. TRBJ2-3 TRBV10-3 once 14 CAISELGSTDTQYF TGTGCCATCAGTGAGCTCGGGAGCACAGATACGCAGTATTTT
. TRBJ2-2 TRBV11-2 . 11 CASSRTGELFF TGTGCCAGCAGCCGGACCGGGGAGCTGTTTTTT
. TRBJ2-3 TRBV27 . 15 CASRPDRPRTDTQYF TGTGCCAGCAGACCTGACAGGCCCCGCACAGATACGCAGTATTTT
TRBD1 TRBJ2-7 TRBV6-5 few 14 CASSPDRPPWEQYF TGTGCCAGCAGCCCGGACAGGCCACCGTGGGAGCAGTACTTC
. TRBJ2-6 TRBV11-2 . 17 CASSFSQLSTGANVLTF TGTGCCAGCAGCTTTTCACAGCTGTCGACTGGGGCCAACGTCCTGACTTTC
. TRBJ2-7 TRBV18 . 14 CASSLGLQSAEQYF TGTGCCAGCTCCTTGGGCTTACAGTCAGCCGAGCAGTACTTC
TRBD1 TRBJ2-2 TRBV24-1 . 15 CATSDSRGQSGELFF TGTGCCACCAGTGATTCGAGGGGGCAGAGCGGGGAGCTGTTTTTT
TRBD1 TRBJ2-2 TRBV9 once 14 CASSVRTGTGELFF TGTGCCAGCAGCGTAAGGACAGGCACCGGGGAGCTGTTTTTT
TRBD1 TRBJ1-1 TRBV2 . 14 CASRKDRANTEAFF TGTGCCAGCAGGAAGGACAGGGCGAACACTGAAGCTTTCTTT
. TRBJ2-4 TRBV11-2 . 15 CASSLEGGQKNIQYF TGTGCCAGCAGCTTAGAAGGTGGACAAAAAAACATTCAGTACTTC
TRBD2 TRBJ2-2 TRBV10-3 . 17 CASTGTSGRAGTGELFF TGTGCCAGTACCGGGACTAGCGGGAGGGCCGGCACCGGGGAGCTGTTTTTT
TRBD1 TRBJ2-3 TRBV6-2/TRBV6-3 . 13 CASSRGLGDTQYF TGTGCCAGCAGTAGGGGGCTGGGAGATACGCAGTATTTT
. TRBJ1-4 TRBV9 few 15 CASSVTTGRFEKLFF TGTGCCAGCAGCGTAACAACAGGGAGATTCGAAAAACTGTTTTTT
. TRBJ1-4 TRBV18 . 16 CASSLSPGHLNEKLFF TGTGCCAGCTCACTCTCACCGGGACACCTCAATGAAAAACTGTTTTTT
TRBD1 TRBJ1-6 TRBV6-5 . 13 CASRSRQGSPLHF TGTGCCAGCAGGTCACGACAGGGGTCCCCCCTCCACTTT
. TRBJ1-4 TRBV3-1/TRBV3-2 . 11 CASSQAEKLFF TGTGCCAGCAGCCAAGCAGAAAAACTGTTTTTT
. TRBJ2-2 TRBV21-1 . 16 CASSKRYGPWSGELFF TGTGCCAGCAGCAAAAGGTACGGTCCGTGGAGCGGGGAGCTGTTTTTT
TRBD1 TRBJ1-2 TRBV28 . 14 CASSLSRDRRGYTF TGTGCCAGCAGTTTATCGCGGGACAGAAGGGGCTACACCTTC
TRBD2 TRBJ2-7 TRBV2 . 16 CASSVPTAGGFYEQYF TGTGCCAGCAGCGTCCCAACAGCGGGGGGTTTCTACGAGCAGTACTTC
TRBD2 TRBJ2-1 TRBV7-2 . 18 CASSLGVSGREKDAEQFF TGTGCCAGCAGCTTAGGTGTGAGCGGGAGGGAAAAGGACGCTGAGCAGTTCTTC
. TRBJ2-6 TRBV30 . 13 CAWDRSGANVLTF TGTGCCTGGGACCGGTCTGGGGCCAACGTCCTGACTTTC
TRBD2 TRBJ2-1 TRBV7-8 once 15 CASRGLAGVDNEQFF TGTGCCAGCAGAGGACTAGCGGGAGTAGACAATGAGCAGTTCTTC
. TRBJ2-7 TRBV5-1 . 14 CASSRQESSYEQYF TGCGCCAGCAGCAGACAGGAGAGCTCCTACGAGCAGTACTTC
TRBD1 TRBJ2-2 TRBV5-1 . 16 CASSLAGQGGTGELFF TGCGCCAGCAGCTTGGCCGGACAGGGTGGCACCGGGGAGCTGTTTTTT
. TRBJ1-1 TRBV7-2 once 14 CASSLRPGGTEAFF TGTGCCAGCAGCTTACGACCCGGCGGCACTGAAGCTTTCTTT
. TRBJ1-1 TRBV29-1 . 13 CSVVGAGGTEAFF TGCAGCGTCGTGGGTGCGGGTGGCACTGAAGCTTTCTTT
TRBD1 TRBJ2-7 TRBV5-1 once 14 CASSPRDRSYEQYF TGCGCCAGCAGCCCCCGGGACAGATCCTACGAGCAGTACTTC
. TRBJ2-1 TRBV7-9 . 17 CASSLVWGSGRADEQFF TGTGCCAGCAGCTTAGTCTGGGGTAGCGGACGCGCCGATGAGCAGTTCTTC
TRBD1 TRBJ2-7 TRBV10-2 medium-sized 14 CASKAGTGSYEQYF TGCGCCAGCAAAGCCGGGACAGGGTCCTACGAGCAGTACTTC
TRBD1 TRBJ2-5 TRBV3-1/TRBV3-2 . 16 CASSRVNRGMFETQYF TGTGCCAGCAGCCGCGTAAACAGGGGCATGTTTGAGACCCAGTACTTC
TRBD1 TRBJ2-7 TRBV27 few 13 CASSWTGVGEQYF TGTGCCAGCAGTTGGACAGGGGTGGGCGAGCAGTACTTC
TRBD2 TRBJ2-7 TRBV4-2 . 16 CASSQVIGLAGDEQYF TGTGCCAGCAGCCAAGTCATAGGACTAGCGGGAGACGAGCAGTACTTC
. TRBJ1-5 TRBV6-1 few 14 CASSEVPRVSAQHF TGTGCCAGCAGTGAAGTACCAAGAGTGTCGGCCCAGCATTTT
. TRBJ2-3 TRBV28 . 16 CASSLGSGLPFDTQYF TGTGCCAGCAGTTTAGGGTCCGGACTCCCCTTTGATACGCAGTATTTT
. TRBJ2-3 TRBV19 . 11 CASSMTNTQYF TGTGCCAGTAGTATGACAAATACGCAGTATTTT
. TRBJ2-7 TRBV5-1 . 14 CASSYGVSSYEQYF TGCGCCAGCAGTTACGGGGTTTCCTCCTACGAGCAGTACTTC